The T cell receptor beta chain under discussion was sequenced for a study of molecular identifiers for immune sequencing clone quantification. Turning to the study itself: In replicates, RNA from roughly 21,000 or 96,000 naive CD8 cells was divided five ways and four parts were sequenced.

TCRdb analysed the PCR reads with MiXCR anew, one entry per CDR3 protein. The table lists around 470,000 distinct CDR3 sequences, about a quarter of them singletons. As concerns this clonotype: The junction departs from the called germline gene at one end, perhaps through a read error.

Sequenced sample: naive CD8+ T cells from blood, with Jurkat cell RNA spiked in. The subset: FACS-sorted CD8+CD4-CCR7+CD45RA+ naive T cells. The receptor's source is a human donor in good health. Some libraries in this study had Jurkat cell RNA spiked in.

The CDR3 sequence: CASSLGFSGRGLKNIQSF. The DNA of the CDR3 is TGTGCCAGCAGCTTAGGTTTTTCGGGACGGGGGCTCAAAAACATTCAGTCCTTC. This chain joins TRBV7-2 and TRBJ2-4, with D possibly being TRBD1 or TRBD2 (6 bases each). The germline V gene encodes CDR1 SGHTA and CDR2 FQGNSA. This CDR3 has 18 amino acids.